The T cell receptor beta chain under discussion was sequenced for a study of post-analysis software for immune sequencing data. Turning to the study itself: Included courses were relapsing-remitting and secondary progressive multiple sclerosis; progressive-relapsing multiple sclerosis was also included. Findings and limits, study-wide: Samples sharing a preparation batch grouped tightly together when assessed by F measure. Relative to controls, patients had a few TRBV segments at higher frequency, with TRBV5-6, TRBV5-1 and TRBV20-1 among these.

Each TCR beta cDNA library carried unique molecular identifiers. TCRdb re-analysed the PCR reads in MiXCR, keeping a single row per CDR3 protein. The table has fewer than 550,000 distinct CDR3 sequences, 30% to 40% seen once. This clonotype has more than one count but fewer than ten. What it binds is unknown. The V gene's germline CDR1 is SGHRS and CDR2 YFSETQ. The CDR3 is 15 amino acids. V shed 0 bases and J shed 4 bases, with 13 bases lying between them. The chain employs TRBV5-1 and TRBJ2-5; D ambiguous. The source of this sequence is a girl aged 2-17 years with multiple sclerosis. Sample: blood. Here the CDR3 DNA reads TGCGCCAGCAGCTTGGTTCAGGTGGTAAGAGAGACCCAGTACTTC. This translates into CASSLVQVVRETQYF.